The 20 T cell receptor beta chains listed next were all sequenced from one sample in a study of T cell responses to AZD1222 COVID-19 vaccine. Repertoires were generated with immunoSEQ multiplex PCR, while TCRdb's copy carries only in-frame clones and drops some. The sample lists about 97,000 clones, more than 75% occurring once. Sample: peripheral blood, taken on day 0 of AZD1222 vaccination. These receptors originate from an adult in good health.

This clone has only a few counts. The rearrangement joins TRBV7-6 to TRBJ1-4; 9 nucleotides line up with TRBD1. The CDR3 runs to 16 residues. Germline V CDR1 and CDR2: SGHVS, FNYEAQ. V trimming: 1 base; J trimming: 6 bases; junction bases outside the gene matches: 6. In DNA, the CDR3 is TGTGCCAGCAGCTTAGAACAGGGGGCGCGTTATGAAAAACTGTTTTTT. Translated, it gives CASSLEQGARYEKLFF.

This sequence joins TRBV6-2 or TRBV6-3 and TRBJ2-1, with a weak D call TRBD2 (6 bases). Germline assignment: CDR1 MNHEY and CDR2 SVGEGT. The CDR3 loop spans 16 amino acids. V was pared by 4 bases and J by 0 bases, with 13 bases between. CDR3 sequence reads: CASSSLAEPSYNEQFF. The DNA of the CDR3 is TGTGCCAGCAGTTCCTTAGCGGAACCCTCCTACAATGAGCAGTTCTTC.

V gene TRBV3-1 (or the pseudogene TRBV3-2) combines with J gene TRBJ2-7; D gene unclear. The V gene's germline CDR1 is LGHDT and CDR2 YNNKEL (reference sequence). Trimming pared 1 base from V and 10 bases from J, leaving 11 bases between. The CDR3 has 12 residues. The CDR3 DNA is TGTGCCAGCAGCCAAGGGTCGGAGCCTCAGTACTTC. Translated, it gives CASSQGSEPQYF.

The chain employs TRBV3-1 (or the pseudogene TRBV3-2) and TRBJ1-2, with 12 bases matching TRBD1. Trimming removed 4 bases from V and 5 bases from J; junction bases left unmatched: 5. Per the germline V gene, CDR1 is LGHDT and CDR2 is YNNKEL (reference sequence). CDR3 size: 15 residues. The CDR3 DNA is TGTGCCAGCAGCCTGATGGGACAGGGGGCGTATGGCTACACCTTC. Encoded protein: CASSLMGQGAYGYTF.

A single count supports this clone. V and J are TRBV10-3 and TRBJ2-7, with 8 bases fitting TRBD1. There are 12 residues in the CDR3. The V gene's germline CDR1 is ENHRY and CDR2 SYGVKD. With 6 bases clipped from V and 7 bases from J, the junction kept 5 bases outside the gene matches. The DNA for the CDR3 is TGTGCCATCAGCATAACAGGGGGGGAGCAGTACTTC. This gives the protein CAISITGGEQYF.

The rearrangement links TRBV10-3 to TRBJ1-2, with TRBD1 matching over 8 bases. The CDR3 consists of 13 residues. CDR1 is ENHRY and CDR2 is SYGVKD in the germline V gene. V was clipped by 4 bases and J by 2 bases; unmatched bases: 0. The CDR3 region is CAISGDRNYGYTF. CDR3 coding DNA: TGTGCCATCAGTGGGGACAGGAACTATGGCTACACCTTC.

This clone was counted between two and nine times. V and J are TRBV19 and TRBJ2-2, with D maybe TRBD2 (5 bases). Trimming pared 3 bases from V and 0 bases from J, leaving 17 bases between. CDR3 length: 18 amino acids. Germline V CDR1 and CDR2: LNHDA, SQIVND (reference sequence). CDR3 in DNA: TGTGCCAGTAGTATTACGGGGATCTCTGACCCGAACACCGGGGAGCTGTTTTTT. Amino acid sequence: CASSITGISDPNTGELFF. The full variable domain, rest sourced from reference TRBV19 and TRBJ2-2, is DGGITQSPKYLFRKEGQNVTLSCEQNLNHDAMYWYRQDPGQGLRLIYYSQIVNDFQKGDIAEGYSVSREKKESFPLTVTSAQKNPTAFYLCASSITGISDPNTGELFFGEGSRLTVL.

This sequence joins TRBV5-4 and TRBJ2-2, with unresolved D. The V end was cut by 4 bases, the J end by 6 bases, with 7 bases between. The CDR3 extends over 12 amino acids. Germline-derived CDR1 and CDR2 are SGHNT and YYREEE (reference sequence). Here the CDR3 reads CASSPEAGELFF. The CDR3 DNA follows: TGTGCCAGCAGCCCCGAAGCCGGGGAGCTGTTTTTT.

The chain couples TRBV5-5 to TRBJ1-2, with 8 nucleotides matching TRBD1. The CDR3 sequence is 16 residues long. In germline, CDR1 is SGHKS, CDR2 YYEKEE (reference sequence). The V segment lost 0 bases and the J segment 0 bases; nucleotides outside the gene matches: 4. The CDR3 region is CASSLAQGASNYGYTF. In nucleotides, the CDR3 is TGTGCCAGCAGCTTGGCCCAGGGGGCCTCTAACTATGGCTACACCTTC.

This clone was counted between two and nine times. The chain joins TRBV4-1 to TRBJ2-3; 10 bases match TRBD2. V was clipped by 4 bases and J by 5 bases; unmatched bases: 12. Germline CDR1 reads MGHRA; CDR2 reads YSYEKL. The CDR3 sequence is 17 residues long. Here the CDR3 DNA reads TGCGCCAGCAGCCTCCCGGGGAGCGGGAGGGCAGAAGATACGCAGTATTTT. It translates to CASSLPGSGRAEDTQYF.

The chain is built from TRBV7-2 and TRBJ2-2; TRBD2 is a possible D gene (6 bases). The CDR3 totals 17 residues. CDR1 is SGHTA and CDR2 is FQGNSA in the germline V gene. The V and J ends lost 2 bases and 1 base respectively, with 14 bases between them. The CDR3 DNA follows: TGTGCCAGCAGCTTATCTAAAGGGACTTTGAACACCGGGGAGCTGTTTTTT. As protein: CASSLSKGTLNTGELFF.

In its sample, this clone was seen once. The genes are TRBV5-1 and TRBJ2-5; D perhaps matches TRBD2 (5 bases). V was trimmed by 5 bases and J by 1 base, leaving 12 bases between them. Per germline, CDR1 SGHRS and CDR2 YFSETQ. The CDR3 runs to 14 residues. In nucleotides, the CDR3 is TGCGCCAGCAGGTTAGAGAGGGCCCAAGAGACCCAGTACTTC. It translates to CASRLERAQETQYF.

The chain joins TRBV20-1 to TRBJ2-3; D remains unclear. This CDR3 spans 12 amino acids. Per germline, CDR1 DFQATT and CDR2 SNEGSKA (reference sequence). Trimming pared 3 bases from V and 0 bases from J, leaving 4 bases between. The CDR3 bases are TGCAGTGCTAGTGGGAGCACAGATACGCAGTATTTT. The encoded protein is CSASGSTDTQYF.

The chain couples TRBV24-1 to TRBJ1-2; D gene ambiguous. The germline CDR1 and CDR2 sequences are KGHDR and SFDVKD. The length of the CDR3 is 17 residues. Deletions cut 0 bases from V and 8 bases from J, with 21 bases between. The CDR3 protein is CATSDLGTHGMAGGYTF. The CDR3 DNA reads as TGTGCCACCAGTGATTTGGGTACCCACGGGATGGCCGGGGGCTACACCTTC.

This clone was seen just once. The chain is built from TRBV10-3 and TRBJ1-4, with D possibly being TRBD1 (5 bases). Germline lookup yields CDR1 ENHRY and CDR2 SYGVKD. Between the trimmed V and J ends, which lost 10 bases and 1 base, there was a span of 13 bases. This CDR3 has 14 amino acids. CDR3 in amino acids: CATRMGGTNEKLFF. For the CDR3, the DNA is TGTGCCACTCGAATGGGGGGAACTAATGAAAAACTGTTTTTT.

The CDR3: CASSWTGNGYTF. In nucleotides, the CDR3 is TGTGCCAGCAGCTGGACAGGGAATGGCTACACCTTC. The chain couples TRBV7-9 to TRBJ1-2; TRBD1 matches at 8 bases. In germline, CDR1 is SEHNR, CDR2 FQNEAQ (reference sequence). CDR3 length: 12 amino acids. After removal of 4 bases from V and 6 bases from J, the junction contained 1 base not matched to a gene.

The chain links TRBV10-3 to TRBJ2-3; 8 bases fit TRBD1. CDR3 length equals 15 residues. The V gene end was trimmed by 6 bases and the J gene end by 0 bases; junction bases not matched to a gene: 5. Germline V gene data show CDR1 as ENHRY and CDR2 as SYGVKD. CDR3: CAISFDRGSTDTQYF. CDR3 nucleotide sequence: TGTGCCATCAGCTTCGACAGGGGAAGCACAGATACGCAGTATTTT.

This chain uses TRBV3-1 (or the pseudogene TRBV3-2) with TRBJ2-3; D unresolved. Trimming left V 0 bases short and J 2 bases short, with 12 bases between. Germline loops: CDR1 LGHDT, CDR2 YNNKEL (reference sequence). The CDR3 has 16 amino acids. CDR3 sequence: CASSQDLGGHTDTQYF. The CDR3 DNA follows: TGTGCCAGCAGCCAAGATCTGGGTGGCCACACAGATACGCAGTATTTT.

This clone appeared a single time. This chain uses TRBV28 with TRBJ2-1, with D unclear. Germline CDR1 MDHEN, CDR2 SYDVKM. This CDR3 contains 15 residues. V shed 6 bases and J shed 0 bases, with 12 bases lying between them. For the CDR3, the DNA is TGTGCCAGCAGCGCCCAGAACATCTCCTACAATGAGCAGTTCTTC. Its translation is CASSAQNISYNEQFF.

This clone was recorded a few times. J is TRBJ1-2 and V is TRBV9; the match to TRBD1 covers 8 bases. The germline V gene has CDR1 SGDLS and CDR2 YYNGEE. V shed 0 bases, J shed 6 bases, and the junction held 1 base outside the gene matches. The CDR3 is 13 amino acids. In DNA, the CDR3 is TGTGCCAGCAGCGTAGGGGACAGGAATGGCTACACCTTC. As protein: CASSVGDRNGYTF.